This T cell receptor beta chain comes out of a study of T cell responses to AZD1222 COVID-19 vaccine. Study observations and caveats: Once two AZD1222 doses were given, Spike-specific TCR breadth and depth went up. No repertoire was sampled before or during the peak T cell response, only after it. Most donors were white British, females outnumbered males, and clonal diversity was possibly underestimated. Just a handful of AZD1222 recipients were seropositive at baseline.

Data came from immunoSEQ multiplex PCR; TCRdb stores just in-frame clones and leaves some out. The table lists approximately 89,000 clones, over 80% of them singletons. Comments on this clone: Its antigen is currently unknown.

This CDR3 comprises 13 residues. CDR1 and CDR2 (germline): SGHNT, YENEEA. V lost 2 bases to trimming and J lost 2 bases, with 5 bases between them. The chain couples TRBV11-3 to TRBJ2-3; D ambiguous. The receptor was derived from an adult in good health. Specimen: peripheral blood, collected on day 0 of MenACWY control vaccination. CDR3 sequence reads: CASSLQYTDTQYF. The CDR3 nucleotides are TGTGCCAGCAGCTTACAGTACACAGATACGCAGTATTTT.